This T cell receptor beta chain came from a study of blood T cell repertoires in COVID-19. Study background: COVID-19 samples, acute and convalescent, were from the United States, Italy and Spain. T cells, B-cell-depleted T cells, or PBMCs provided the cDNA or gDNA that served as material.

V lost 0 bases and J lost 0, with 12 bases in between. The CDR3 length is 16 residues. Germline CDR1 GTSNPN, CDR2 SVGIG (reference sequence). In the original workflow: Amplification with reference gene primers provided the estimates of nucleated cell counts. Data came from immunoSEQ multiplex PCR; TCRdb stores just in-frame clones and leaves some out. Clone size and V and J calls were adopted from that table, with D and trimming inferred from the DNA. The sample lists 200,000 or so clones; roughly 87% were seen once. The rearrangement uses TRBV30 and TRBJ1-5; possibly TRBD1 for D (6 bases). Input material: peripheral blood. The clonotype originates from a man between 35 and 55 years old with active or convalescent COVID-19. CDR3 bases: TGTGCCTGGAGTGTAGGACAGTTCTATAGCAATCAGCCCCAGCATTTT. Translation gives CAWSVGQFYSNQPQHF.